This T cell receptor beta chain was found in a study of molecular identifiers for immune sequencing clone quantification (dated by TCRdb to 2017 to 2018). In the study overall: For a replicate experiment, RNA from about 20,000 or 100,000 naive CD8 T cells was divided into five aliquots, of which four were sequenced. The study was a methods study using CD8 T cells to benchmark molecular-identifier clustering-based TCR repertoire sequencing (MIDCIRS) and TCR RNA copy counting. Results and caveats for the whole study, not just this receptor: In CMV-specific effector cells, over 99% of molecules were held by clones above 20 RNA copies, whereas under 1% of molecules were held by such clones in naive cells. Spiked-in Jurkat TCR RNA (about 10 copies' worth), which is not part of the donor repertoire, was contained in the naive libraries. Spiked-in Jurkat TCR RNA equivalent to a single cell was reported to be detectable even among some 910,000 naive CD8 T cells. Modeling gave about 3 recovered TCR RNA copies per cell versus around 10 by digital PCR, implying around 33% capture efficiency. Highly expanded clone sizes could be underestimated if identical TCR molecules share a barcode. When barcode sub-clustering was omitted, TCR diversity was inflated by chimeric consensus sequences, with chimeras reaching as high as 47%.

In regard to this clonotype: Its antigen remains undetermined. Just one base apart from a much larger clone, this may be a read error.

The library was prepared using PCR. The instrument given in TCRdb is Illumina HiSeq 4000. Bulk TCR libraries were made following a previously described method, with the TCR primers given in Table S5. Purification of total RNA was performed with the Qiagen AllPrep DNA/RNA kit. Before analysis, reads from multiple sequencing runs of one library were combined. The authors' analysis ran thus. Reads were retained only if the reads had an exact TCR constant sequence, and the retained reads were trimmed to 150 nt and grouped according to their 12-nt molecular barcodes. Reads within each barcode group were sub-clustered using a 15% Levenshtein threshold, and quality-weighted consensus sequences were constructed for each RNA molecule. Non-functional sequences were filtered out, along with any lower-count sequence sitting one edit away from another sequence. Barcode sub-clusters with fewer than 20% of the maximum read count were removed, based on fitting two negative binomial distributions. Using fastp trimming at Q25 and MiXCR clonotype assembly, TCRdb reanalyzed the public sequencing data and kept in-frame beta chains. All rows with the same CDR3 protein become a single entry with the most common DNA and genes. Clone size and V and J calls follow TCRdb, not the original study. This sample gives 300,000 to 350,000 distinct CDR3 sequences in total; around 21% of them show up just once. The biggest ten clones account for over 0.7% of the sample.

Libraries of naive CD8 T cells were generated from about 21,000 to 970,000 sorted cells, with 10%, 30% or 50% of the purified RNA used. Naive CD8 T cells were FACS-sorted as CD8+CD4-CCR7+CD45RA+ on a BD FACSAria II into RLT Plus buffer. Detection sensitivity was tested by spiking Jurkat RNA equal to approximately 9 TCR copies' worth into samples containing roughly 18,000-1,000,000 naive CD8 T cells. Enrichment of CD8 T cells was done with RosetteSep CD8+ T Cell Enrichment Cocktail plus Ficoll-Paque, and ACK red cell lysis came afterward. This clonotype was sampled from a human donor in good health. Some libraries in this study had Jurkat cell RNA spiked in. The sample consisted of naive CD8+ T cells from blood, with Jurkat cell RNA spiked in. According to the study, the label for this sample's cell subset or site signals: FACS-sorted CD8+CD4-CCR7+CD45RA+ naive T cells.

The sequenced DNA: TGCAGCGTTTTGGAGGGGGCTGAAGCTTTCTTT. The resulting protein is CSVLEGAEAFF. Rearrangement joined TRBV29-1 to TRBJ1-1, and the D gene may be TRBD1, 6 bases matching. The germline ends are 10 bases apart after V is trimmed by 5 bases and J by 6 bases. Inclusive of the bounding cysteine and phenylalanine, the CDR3 is 11 residues long. Left in the record is the CDR3 DNA by itself, 33 bases read in frame from the first base. CDR1 and CDR2 were assigned from the germline V gene as SQVTM and ANQGSEA.